This entry is about one T cell receptor beta chain. Its antigen is currently unknown. The record originates from a study of blood T cells in healthy people across ages. The CDR3 extends over 14 amino acids. CDR1 is SGHDT and CDR2 is YYEEEE in the germline V gene. V was clipped by 1 base and J by 10 bases, with 15 bases between them. Next came a second PCR, run for roughly 6 to 11 cycles, which used a sample-barcoded 5' primer along with a J-beta primer mix. Each cDNA molecule carried a tag from a template-switch adaptor that contained 12 random nucleotides. Sequencing yielded, for each sample, at least 3 million paired-end reads carrying CDR3. TCRdb redid the calling of the 5' RACE reads with MiXCR, one entry per CDR3 protein. The table has 850,000 to 1,000,000 distinct CDR3 sequences, around 48% seen once. Study conclusions and caveats: Diversity estimates from one million T cells were considered underestimates. Roughly linear age-related decline in beta diversity appeared, significant by age approximately 40.

The sample taken for sequencing was blood. The chain uses TRBV5-6 and TRBJ2-1, with D tentatively TRBD1 (5 bases). The sequence was obtained from a man aged 25-45 years in good health. This chain's CDR3 is CASSLRQGIWEQFF. In DNA form, the CDR3 reads TGTGCCAGCAGCTTGCGCCAGGGAATTTGGGAGCAGTTCTTC.